The 11 T cell receptor beta chains given below trace back to one sample, sequenced in a study of cytomegalovirus exposure and HLA in healthy donors (dated by TCRdb to about 2017). Library preparation employed the immunoSEQ multiplex PCR assay. For the multiplex PCR, a mixture combining 60 forward primers for TCR Vbeta segments and 13 reverse primers for TCR Jbeta segments was used. In TCRdb, the immuneACCESS table is reduced to in-frame sequences with V and J assigned. These tables do not hold every clone; where another copy was compared, an unresolved V gene accounts for under half, and the others remain unexplained. The sample table gives about 150,000 clones. 1.5% to 2% of the sample lies in the top ten. The sample taken for sequencing was PBMCs. These receptors all stem from a woman between 45 and 65 years old in good health and CMV-seronegative.

Concerning this clone itself: Other DNA sequences in this specimen translate into the identical CDR3. The rearrangement links TRBV5-5 to TRBJ1-1, with no clear D. The V gene lost 0 bases and the J gene lost 0 bases, with 9 bases spanning the gap. Germline V lookup: CDR1 SGHKS, CDR2 YYEKEE (reference sequence). The CDR3 extends over 15 amino acids. In DNA form, the CDR3 reads TGTGCCAGCAGCTTGGTGGCAGGCATGAACACTGAAGCTTTCTTT. As protein: CASSLVAGMNTEAFF.

The gene calls are TRBV29-1 and TRBJ1-1; D may be TRBD1 (6 bases). Germline loops: CDR1 SQVTM, CDR2 ANQGSEA. This CDR3 contains 12 residues. Trimming pared 3 bases from V and 4 bases from J, leaving 9 bases between. CDR3 in amino acids: CSVDSDSTEAFF. In nucleotides, the CDR3 is TGCAGCGTTGACTCGGACAGCACTGAAGCTTTCTTT.

V gene TRBV4-1 combines with J gene TRBJ2-2, with TRBD2 matching over 11 bases. The V gene's germline CDR1 is MGHRA and CDR2 YSYEKL. The ends lost 4 bases at V and 0 bases at J; junction bases unmatched: 4. The CDR3 is made up of 17 amino acids. The DNA for the CDR3 is TGCGCCAGCAGCCCGTTGGGACTAGCGGCGAACACCGGGGAGCTGTTTTTT. Translated, it gives CASSPLGLAANTGELFF.

The CDR3 bases are TGTGCCATCAGTGAGGCAGAAGAGACCCAGTACTTC. Its protein product is CAISEAEETQYF. The genes are TRBV10-3 and TRBJ2-5; D remains unclear. The CDR3 is made up of 12 amino acids. Germline lookup yields CDR1 ENHRY and CDR2 SYGVKD. V was cut by 2 bases and J by 3 bases, with 4 bases left in between.

The V and J genes are TRBV5-6 and TRBJ2-7; D is perhaps TRBD2 (6 bases). The CDR3 has 13 residues. Germline V lookup: CDR1 SGHDT, CDR2 YYEEEE. Trimming removed 3 bases at V and 2 bases at J, with 9 bases between. The CDR3 DNA is TGTGCCAGCAGCTCCGGGACTGCCTACGAGCAGTACTTC. Encoded protein: CASSSGTAYEQYF. Together with reference TRBV5-6 and TRBJ2-7, the CDR3 gives the full variable domain: DAGVTQSPTHLIKTRGQQVTLRCSPKSGHDTVSWYQQALGQGPQFIFQYYEEEERQRGNFPDRFSGHQFPNYSSELNVNALLLGDSALYLCASSSGTAYEQYFGPGTRLTVT.

The rearrangement uses TRBV5-1 and TRBJ2-1; D is uncertain. The germline V gene encodes CDR1 SGHRS and CDR2 YFSETQ. The CDR3 has 14 residues. V gave up 0 bases and J gave up 2 bases, with 6 bases separating them. CDR3 sequence: CASSLGLAYNEQFF. DNA of the CDR3: TGCGCCAGCAGCTTGGGGCTAGCCTACAATGAGCAGTTCTTC.

The gene calls are TRBV6-4 and TRBJ2-3; weak D call: TRBD2 (6 bases). Germline values: CDR1 MRHNA, CDR2 SNTAGT. This CDR3 is built from 13 residues. The germline V and J ends were trimmed by 5 bases and 0 bases, with 6 bases remaining between them. CDR3 in amino acids: CASSSGSTDTQYF. The CDR3 region has the DNA TGTGCCAGCAGTAGCGGGAGCACAGATACGCAGTATTTT.

The chain employs TRBV4-2 and TRBJ1-3; D unclear. The CDR3 contains 17 residues. Trimming removed 3 bases from V and 0 bases from J, with 15 bases in between. The germline V gene encodes CDR1 LGHNA and CDR2 YNFKEQ. In nucleotides, the CDR3 is TGTGCCAGCAGCCAGGAGCCGCGGAAAAGCTCTGGAAACACCATATATTTT. This translates into CASSQEPRKSSGNTIYF.

The rearrangement links TRBV5-4 to TRBJ2-5; D unresolved. CDR3 length equals 15 residues. Germline V gene lookup returns CDR1 SGHNT and CDR2 YYREEE (reference sequence). V lost 2 bases, J lost 3 bases, and 14 bases lay in between. CDR3 bases: TGTGCCAGCAGCTTCCTTGCGGATGTGGAAGAGACCCAGTACTTC. Translating gives CASSFLADVEETQYF.

The rearrangement uses TRBV7-6 and TRBJ1-5; D is uncertain. CDR1 is SGHVS, CDR2 FNYEAQ, per germline. Between the trimmed V and J ends, which lost 1 base and 4 bases, there was a span of 17 bases. The CDR3 is made up of 17 amino acids. CDR3 in amino acids: CASSLVHQPGPNQPQHF. The CDR3 region has the DNA TGTGCCAGCAGCTTAGTTCACCAACCTGGCCCGAATCAGCCCCAGCATTTT.

The rearrangement joins TRBV2 to TRBJ1-6; 10 nucleotides align to TRBD1. CDR3 length: 14 residues. Trimming at V came to 3 bases and at J to 9 bases, leaving 2 bases not matched to a gene. Per the germline V gene, CDR1 is SNHLY and CDR2 is FYNNEI. The CDR3 bases are TGTGCCAGCAGTGATGGGACAGGGGCTTCACCCCTCCACTTT. It is translated as CASSDGTGASPLHF.